The 26 T cell receptor beta chains given below trace back to one sample, sequenced in a study of T cells in Graves' hyperthyroidism and ophthalmopathy. RNA transcripts were the template for amplifying TCR beta CDR3 regions. An initial round of RT-PCR targeting the TCR CDR3 relied on the HTBI primer set. Via MiXCR, TCRdb re-called the multiplex PCR reads, giving one row per CDR3 protein. The table shows a few hundred thousand distinct CDR3 sequences, with approximately 44% occurring only once. The sequencing sample was made of peripheral blood or thyroid tissue (not recorded which). The source of these receptors is an adult woman with Graves' disease, either hyperthyroidism or ophthalmopathy (not recorded which).

As concerns this clonotype: Since no conserved phenylalanine or tryptophan closes the CDR3, a read error is the likely cause. Because the CDR3's place on the DNA is in doubt, the DNA is left out and the CDR3 is given as listed by TCRdb. The chain carries TRBV12-3 or TRBV12-4 and TRBJ1-1. The CDR3 adds up to 8 amino acids, both ends counted. The CDR3 sequence is CASSFTSS.

This clonotype was seen only a few times. J is TRBJ1-4 and V is TRBV6-1, with 9 bases identical to TRBD1. The V segment lost 10 bases and the J segment 5 bases; nucleotides outside the gene matches: 8. The germline V gene has CDR1 MNHNS and CDR2 SASEGT. The length of the CDR3 is 14 residues. In DNA, the CDR3 is TGTGCCATCAGGAGGACAGGGGAGAATGAAAAACTGTTTTTT. It is translated as CAIRRTGENEKLFF.

The chain recombines TRBV10-3 with TRBJ1-5; possible D gene TRBD1, 5 bases. From germline, CDR1 is ENHRY and CDR2 SYGVKD. V was pared by 2 bases and J by 7 bases, with 18 bases between. This CDR3 contains 16 residues. CDR3 sequence reads: CAISERLDRDGQPQHF. CDR3 sequence (DNA): TGTGCCATCAGTGAGCGACTAGATAGGGACGGCCAGCCCCAGCATTTT.

This clonotype was found many times. CDR3 amino acids: CASSLSGQRAFF. DNA for the CDR3: TGTGCCAGCAGTTTATCAGGGCAAAGGGCTTTCTTT. The rearrangement links TRBV27 to TRBJ1-1; no reliable D call. V was cut by 0 bases and J by 11 bases, with 10 bases left in between. The CDR3 has 12 residues. Germline CDR1 reads MNHEY; CDR2 reads SMNVEV (reference sequence).

The gene calls are TRBV7-2 and TRBJ1-2; D is ambiguous. CDR3 size: 14 residues. Trimming shortened V by 5 bases and J by 4 bases, and 14 bases separated the two germline ends. In germline, CDR1 is SGHTA, CDR2 FQGNSA. The CDR3 is CASSTTSGSYGYTF. As DNA, the CDR3 is TGTGCCAGCAGCACCACTAGCGGGAGCTATGGCTACACCTTC.

Many counts were recorded for this clonotype. The J gene is TRBJ2-5, the V gene TRBV5-1; D gene uncertain. Between the trimmed V and J ends, which lost 3 bases and 5 bases, there was a span of 11 bases. CDR1 and CDR2 (germline): SGHRS, YFSETQ. This CDR3 region has 13 residues. The CDR3 bases are TGCGCCAGCAGCTATCCTACCGGGGAGACCCAGTACTTC. Its translation: CASSYPTGETQYF.

The gene calls are TRBV11-1 and TRBJ1-6; tentatively, D is TRBD1 (5 bases). The V and J ends lost 5 bases and 10 bases respectively, with 15 bases between them. The germline V gene has CDR1 SGHAT and CDR2 FQDESV (reference sequence). The CDR3 contains 14 residues. The chain's CDR3 is CASSDLGENSPLHF. The DNA of the CDR3 is TGTGCCAGCAGCGACTTGGGGGAGAACTCACCCCTCCACTTT.

The V call is TRBV25-1, the J call TRBJ2-1, with TRBD2 as a possible D gene (6 bases). This CDR3 is 16 amino acids long. The germline V and J ends were trimmed by 4 bases and 8 bases, with 21 bases remaining between them. CDR1 and CDR2 from the germline V gene are MGHDK and SYGVNS. CDR3 coding DNA: TGTGCCAGCAGTGGCTGGGACTTGGATAAGAGGGATGAGCAGTTCTTC. Translation: CASSGWDLDKRDEQFF.

In this sample, this clonotype turned up many times. The chain is built from TRBV6-2 or TRBV6-3 and TRBJ1-1; D not certain. The DNA end is more similar to TRBJ1-6, so the J call may be wrong. The CDR3 consists of 11 residues. The germline gives CDR1 MNHEY, CDR2 SVGEGT. DNA of the CDR3: TGTGCCAGCAGTTACCGATCGGGACTCCACTTT. Amino acid sequence: CASSYRSGLHF.

The chain joins TRBV19 to TRBJ2-6; D ambiguous. V shed 1 base and J shed 3 bases, with 16 bases lying between them. Germline lookup yields CDR1 LNHDA and CDR2 SQIVND (reference sequence). The CDR3 is made up of 18 amino acids. CDR3 amino acids: CASSIVASAARGANVLTF. In DNA, the CDR3 is TGTGCCAGTAGTATAGTGGCCAGCGCCGCTCGTGGGGCCAACGTCCTGACTTTC.

This chain uses TRBV11-2 with TRBJ1-2; D is uncertain. Trimming stripped 8 bases from V and 0 bases from J, with 22 bases between. The length of the CDR3 is 17 residues. Per germline, CDR1 SGHAT and CDR2 FQNNGV. For the CDR3, the DNA is TGTGCCAGCTCACCATCTGCGGCATCCTTCGCTAACTATGGCTACACCTTC. It is translated as CASSPSAASFANYGYTF.

The chain uses TRBV20-1 and TRBJ1-1; D gene uncertain. Germline V CDR1 and CDR2: DFQATT, SNEGSKA (reference sequence). The germline V and J ends were trimmed by 5 bases and 1 base, with 5 bases remaining between them. The CDR3 length is 11 residues. In DNA form, the CDR3 reads TGCAGTGCTGGACGGAACACTGAAGCTTTCTTT. Translation gives CSAGRNTEAFF.

For this clonotype: Just one base apart from a much larger clone, this may be a read error. CDR3 sequence reads: CSASTHPGTATYTGELFF. CDR3 DNA: TGCAGTGCTTCCACCCATCCTGGGACAGCTACCTACACCGGGGAGCTGTTTTTT. The rearrangement uses TRBV20-1 and TRBJ2-2; TRBD1 agrees at 7 bases. V lost 5 bases, J lost 3 bases, and 18 bases stayed unmatched. The CDR3 length is 18 residues. Germline CDR1 is DFQATT and CDR2 is SNEGSKA (reference sequence).

V gene TRBV7-3 combines with J gene TRBJ1-1; D may be TRBD1 (5 bases). V was shortened by 6 bases and J by 4 bases, with 15 bases between the two germline ends. The germline V gene has CDR1 SGHTA and CDR2 FQGTGA. The CDR3 extends over 14 amino acids. CDR3 sequence: CASSQVGGVTEAFF. CDR3 in DNA: TGTGCCAGCAGTCAGGTCGGGGGGGTCACTGAAGCTTTCTTT.

V usage is TRBV7-6 and J usage is TRBJ1-3; tentative D call: TRBD1 (5 bases). CDR1 and CDR2 from the germline V gene are SGHVS and FNYEAQ. The CDR3 is 16 residues long. The V and J ends lost 1 base and 0 bases respectively, with 10 bases between them. In nucleotides, the CDR3 is TGTGCCAGCAGCTTAGGCCGACAGTTCTCTGGAAACACCATATATTTT. Its protein is CASSLGRQFSGNTIYF. Based on the CDR3 plus reference TRBV7-6 and TRBJ1-3, the full variable domain is GAGVSQSPRYKVTKRGQDVALRCDPISGHVSLYWYRQALGQGPEFLTYFNYEAQQDKSGLPNDRFSAERPEGSISTLTIQRTEQRDSAMYRCASSLGRQFSGNTIYFGEGSWLTVV.

Written as DNA, the CDR3 is TGTGCCAGCAGCTCGGGAGTCCAGCGAGAAGAGACCCAGTACTTC. This codes for CASSSGVQREETQYF. The chain links TRBV11-2 to TRBJ2-5, with D perhaps matching TRBD2 (6 bases). V was clipped by 4 bases and J by 3 bases, with 15 bases between them. The CDR3 is 15 residues long. Germline CDR1 and CDR2: SGHAT and FQNNGV.

In this sample, this clonotype turned up a few times. The rearrangement uses TRBV30 and TRBJ2-2; D is ambiguous. Germline V gene data show CDR1 as GTSNPN and CDR2 as SVGIG (reference sequence). V shed 4 bases and J shed 3 bases, with 9 bases lying between them. The CDR3 is 13 amino acids. The CDR3 region is CAWTLRDTGELFF. The CDR3 DNA follows: TGTGCCTGGACCCTTAGGGACACCGGGGAGCTGTTTTTT.

This clonotype was recorded at least ten times. The chain recombines TRBV7-9 with TRBJ2-5; the D is unclear. The CDR3 contains 11 residues. In germline, CDR1 is SEHNR, CDR2 FQNEAQ (reference sequence). The V end lost 10 bases, the J end lost 1 base, and 7 bases lay between the germline ends. The CDR3 DNA is TGTGCCACCCAGGCCCAAGAGACCCAGTACTTC. Translation gives CATQAQETQYF.

The J gene is TRBJ2-7, the V gene TRBV20-1, with unresolved D. Between the trimmed V and J ends, which lost 4 bases and 8 bases, there was a span of 12 bases. Per germline, CDR1 DFQATT and CDR2 SNEGSKA (reference sequence). The CDR3 length is 11 residues. CDR3 nucleotides: TGCAGTGCTACATCCGGAATCCAGCAGTACTTC. Translation: CSATSGIQQYF.

This clonotype was detected many times. The V gene is TRBV6-6, the J gene TRBJ2-2; no definite D call. V lost 0 bases to trimming and J lost 3 bases, with 8 bases between them. The CDR3 length is 15 residues. Germline V gene data show CDR1 as MNHNY and CDR2 as SVGAGI (reference sequence). CDR3 nucleotide sequence: TGTGCCAGCAGTTACTCCGGCAGAGACACCGGGGAGCTGTTTTTT. Translated, it gives CASSYSGRDTGELFF.

V gene TRBV6-5 combines with J gene TRBJ2-5, with D unclear. CDR1 is MNHEY, CDR2 SVGAGI, per germline. Trimming shortened V by 2 bases and J by 1 base, and 11 bases separated the two germline ends. This CDR3 is built from 15 residues. CDR3: CASSYNGVGQETQYF. CDR3 DNA sequence: TGTGCCAGCAGTTACAACGGAGTAGGCCAAGAGACCCAGTACTTC.

This clonotype was recorded many times. The rearrangement uses TRBV27 and TRBJ1-2; 7 positions match TRBD1. From germline, CDR1 is MNHEY and CDR2 SMNVEV (reference sequence). V shed 5 bases, J shed 4 bases, and the junction held 10 bases outside the gene matches. The CDR3 covers 15 residues. DNA of the CDR3: TGTGCCAGCAGTCACGGACAGGCCGGGGGCTATGGCTACACCTTC. It specifies CASSHGQAGGYGYTF.

In this sample, this clonotype turned up many times. This chain connects TRBV7-3 to TRBJ1-3; D is possibly TRBD1 (5 bases). The germline V gene encodes CDR1 SGHTA and CDR2 FQGTGA. The V end was cut by 6 bases, the J end by 2 bases, with 17 bases between. The CDR3 is 16 residues long. The CDR3 spells CASSRGPQGAGNTIYF. CDR3 DNA sequence: TGTGCCAGCAGTCGTGGGCCCCAGGGCGCTGGAAACACCATATATTTT.

This rearrangement joins TRBV24-1 to TRBJ1-5, with 7 bases identical to TRBD1. Unmatched junction bases numbered 15, after V lost 11 bases and J lost 0 bases. The CDR3 extends over 17 amino acids. The germline CDR1 and CDR2 sequences are KGHDR and SFDVKD. The CDR3 DNA reads as TGTGCCAGCTCACCGTTAGCAGGGGGAAATAGCAATCAGCCCCAGCATTTT. This gives the protein CASSPLAGGNSNQPQHF.

This clonotype was observed many times. The CDR3: CAISVTQGNQPQHF. For the CDR3, the DNA is TGTGCCATCAGTGTCACTCAAGGCAATCAGCCCCAGCATTTT. The chain is built from TRBV10-3 and TRBJ1-5; D is ambiguous. This CDR3 has 14 amino acids. In germline, CDR1 is ENHRY, CDR2 SYGVKD. Between the trimmed V and J ends, which lost 4 bases and 2 bases, there was a span of 9 bases.

The chain recombines TRBV3-1 with TRBJ2-2; D possibly corresponds to TRBD2 (5 bases). V lost 9 bases to trimming and J lost 1 base, with 9 bases between them. The CDR3 length is 13 residues. Germline lookup yields CDR1 LGHDT and CDR2 YNNKEL (reference sequence). CDR3 DNA sequence: TGTGCCAGTACCCGGGGGAACACCGGGGAGCTGTTTTTT. Translating it yields CASTRGNTGELFF. The full variable domain, its missing parts supplied by reference TRBV3-1 and TRBJ2-2, is DTAVSQTPKYLVTQMGNDKSIKCEQNLGHDTMYWYKQDSKKFLKIMFSYNNKELIINETVPNRFSPKSPDKAHLNLHINSLELGDSAVYFCASTRGNTGELFFGEGSRLTVL.